This T cell receptor beta chain was sequenced in a study of human T cells and chemical hapten exposure. Study outcomes and limitations: The formation of large CDR3 similarity clusters by expanded TCRs significantly exceeded that of controls.

The library attached unique molecular identifiers to individual cDNA molecules. The authors' processing: From about 20,000 to 690,000 TCRs were found per sample, with a median of roughly 89,000. TCRdb re-analysed the RACE reads in MiXCR, keeping a single row per CDR3 protein. None of the V and J calls come from the authors' own analysis; TCRdb made them. The table shows some 110,000 distinct CDR3 sequences, with around 10% occurring only once. This clonotype was observed many times. Its cognate antigen is unknown. The germline V gene encodes CDR1 MRHNA and CDR2 SNTAGT. This CDR3 comprises 15 residues. The V and J ends lost 7 bases and 7 bases respectively, with 17 bases between them. This sample's time point: patch test 1, 2 weeks after DPC sensitization. Sample treatment: therapeutic diphenylcyclopropenone sensitization with weekly scalp DPC.

This TCR was recovered from a woman in her fifties or sixties with alopecia areata. Some clones in this sample may be carry-over from other donors' samples. The sequencing here drew on whole blood, taken in connection with sensitization to the hapten diphenylcyclopropenone (DPC). The gene calls are TRBV6-4 and TRBJ1-6, with D perhaps TRBD1 (5 bases). The CDR3 loop reads CASKLGQSQNSPLHF. The CDR3 nucleotides are TGTGCCAGCAAGCTGGGGCAGTCTCAGAATTCACCCCTCCACTTT.